The 14 T cell receptor beta chains reported below all come from one sample, sequenced in a study of blood T cell repertoires in COVID-19. The assay was immunoSEQ multiplex PCR, and TCRdb's table has in-frame clones only and misses some. This sample has some 210,000 clones, with 80% to 90% found just once. Input material: peripheral blood. Source of these receptors: a human donor in a cohort sampled during active COVID-19.

This chain links TRBV6-1 with TRBJ2-2; D remains ambiguous. V shed 3 bases and J shed 4 bases, with 6 bases lying between them. This CDR3 contains 13 residues. The germline V gene has CDR1 MNHNS and CDR2 SASEGT. The CDR3 nucleotides are TGTGCCAGCAGTGATTCAGGCACCGGGGAGCTGTTTTTT. This translates into CASSDSGTGELFF.

The rearrangement joins TRBV4-1 to TRBJ1-1; D is perhaps TRBD1 (6 bases). V gave up 8 bases and J gave up 6 bases, with 16 bases separating them. Per the germline V gene, CDR1 is MGHRA and CDR2 is YSYEKL. The CDR3 totals 13 residues. The CDR3 loop is CASGRTGFAEAFF. The DNA of the CDR3 is TGCGCCAGCGGAAGAACAGGGTTTGCTGAAGCTTTCTTT.

The chain has TRBV2 and TRBJ1-2, with 9 bases matching TRBD1. J gave up 14 bases and V 7 bases, and 14 bases lay outside the gene matches. CDR3 length: 13 amino acids. Per germline, CDR1 SNHLY and CDR2 FYNNEI. The chain's CDR3 is CASNTRGIGTGTF. CDR3 sequence (DNA): TGTGCCAGCAATACGAGGGGGATAGGGACAGGGACCTTC.

The chain combines TRBV19 with TRBJ1-3; tentatively, D is TRBD1 (5 bases). This CDR3 region has 16 residues. V gave up 9 bases and J gave up 6 bases, with 24 bases separating them. Germline-derived CDR1 and CDR2 are LNHDA and SQIVND (reference sequence). The DNA for the CDR3 is TGTGCCAGCAAACGGGGGGAGACGGTCCGGAAAAACACCATATATTTT. Protein: CASKRGETVRKNTIYF.

The V call is TRBV11-2, the J call TRBJ2-3; 8 nucleotides agree with TRBD1. Germline V gene lookup returns CDR1 SGHAT and CDR2 FQNNGV. The length of the CDR3 is 16 residues. Germline trimming cut 5 bases from V and 0 bases from J; bases unmatched to any gene: 7. This CDR3 reads CASSTIRGRSTDTQYF. The DNA for the CDR3 is TGTGCCAGCAGCACAATCAGGGGGCGCAGCACAGATACGCAGTATTTT.

This clone was counted a single time. This chain joins TRBV29-1 and TRBJ2-7, with no clear D. CDR1 SQVTM and CDR2 ANQGSEA come from the germline V gene. The CDR3 sequence is 11 residues long. Trimming took off 6 bases at V and 6 bases at J, with 12 bases between the two ends. The CDR3: CSVKDTSEQYV. CDR3 nucleotides: TGCAGCGTAAAAGATACATCCGAGCAGTACGTC.

This clone was recorded once. This rearrangement joins TRBV2 to TRBJ2-2; 8 bases match TRBD2. This CDR3 region has 14 residues. Per the germline V gene, CDR1 is SNHLY and CDR2 is FYNNEI. V shed 8 bases and J 7 bases; nucleotides not matched to a gene: 9. CDR3 in DNA: TGTGCCAGCGTATTGACTAGCGCGGGCGGGGAGCTGTTTTTT. It codes for CASVLTSAGGELFF. Full variable domain (rest looked up from reference TRBV2 and TRBJ2-2): EPEVTQTPSHQVTQMGQEVILRCVPISNHLYFYWYRQILGQKVEFLVSFYNNEISEKSEIFDDQFSVERPDGSNFTLKIRSTKLEDSAMYFCASVLTSAGGELFFGEGSRLTVL.

The chain joins TRBV24-1 to TRBJ2-1; D might be TRBD2 (7 bases). Trimming left V 6 bases short and J 3 bases short, with 23 bases between. The CDR3 contains 18 residues. CDR1 and CDR2 (germline): KGHDR, SFDVKD. The CDR3 spells CATSPGPTGGPHYNEQFF. In DNA, the CDR3 is TGTGCCACCAGTCCGGGTCCGACCGGGGGGCCCCACTACAATGAGCAGTTCTTC.

This chain links TRBV18 with TRBJ2-3; D is undetermined. V lost 3 bases and J 3 bases, leaving 10 bases between the germline ends. Looked up from germline, CDR1 is KGHSH and CDR2 is LQKENI. The CDR3 has 14 amino acids. The CDR3 DNA sequence: TGTGCCAGCTCACCTCAAAGCAATACAGATACGCAGTATTTT. Translating it yields CASSPQSNTDTQYF.

This chain uses TRBV18 with TRBJ2-3; D call uncertain. The V gene lost 2 bases and the J gene lost 4 bases, with 7 bases spanning the gap. Germline V lookup: CDR1 KGHSH, CDR2 LQKENI. This CDR3 has 13 residues. The DNA for the CDR3 is TGTGCCAGCTCACCAGGGCTCGCAGATACGCAGTATTTT. This codes for CASSPGLADTQYF.

The chain joins TRBV20-1 to TRBJ1-3; TRBD1 agrees at 8 bases. V lost 3 bases to trimming and J lost 0 bases; unmatched junction nucleotides: 10. Germline CDR1 and CDR2: DFQATT and SNEGSKA (reference sequence). The CDR3 runs to 17 residues. The CDR3 DNA reads TGCAGTGCTAGTGACAGGGGAATACAGGGCTCTGGAAACACCATATATTTT. Translated: CSASDRGIQGSGNTIYF.

The chain recombines TRBV27 with TRBJ1-1, with 7 bases matching TRBD1. With V trimmed by 5 bases and J by 5 bases, 11 bases remained unmatched. Germline V gene sequence: CDR1 MNHEY, CDR2 SMNVEV (reference sequence). The length of the CDR3 is 15 residues. CDR3 protein: CASSPHRGPPTEAFF. The CDR3 DNA reads TGTGCCAGCAGTCCCCACAGGGGTCCGCCAACTGAAGCTTTCTTT.

This clone has only one observation. The genes are TRBV7-6 and TRBJ2-1, with 7 bases identical to TRBD2. After removal of 4 bases from V and 6 bases from J, the junction contained 6 bases not matched to a gene. The V gene's germline CDR1 is SGHVS and CDR2 FNYEAQ. This CDR3 has 14 residues. The CDR3 DNA follows: TGTGCCAGCAGCTCCCCGGGACTATTCAATGAGCAGTTCTTC. Its translation: CASSSPGLFNEQFF.

This chain uses TRBV2 with TRBJ2-1; TRBD2 agrees at 13 bases. The junction had 5 bases not matched to a gene; V was cut back by 2 bases and J by 10 bases. Germline V gene sequence: CDR1 SNHLY, CDR2 FYNNEI. The CDR3 loop spans 15 amino acids. The CDR3 DNA is TGTGCCAGCAGTGAACCACCGGGACTAGCGGGAGAGCAGTTCTTC. The encoded protein is CASSEPPGLAGEQFF.